Listed below are T cell receptor beta chains from one sample, sequenced in a study of shared clonotypes between healthy human individuals. Profiled with immunoSEQ multiplex PCR; TCRdb holds only in-frame clones, not every one. The data show about 2.1 million clones, approximately 94% seen once. What was sequenced was naive CD8+ T cells from PBMCs. The receptors were sampled from a man aged 18 to 29 in good health. Some clones in this sample may be carry-over from other donors' samples. Each CDR3 is given with its conserved first and last residue. The order of the fields is J gene, V gene, clone size, D gene, CDR3 DNA, CDR3 protein. The D gene is left open where the match is weak. Some rows mark clone size as missing; the rest say once, few, many or name a class of expanded clone.

TRBJ2-5,TRBV13,-,-,TGTGCCAGCAGCTTAGGAGGTTCGGCGGTAGAGACCCAGTACTTC,CASSLGGSAVETQYF
TRBJ2-3,TRBV27,-,-,TGTGCCAGCAGTTTATCACCAGGGAACACAGATACGCAGTATTTT,CASSLSPGNTDTQYF
TRBJ2-5,TRBV11-2,once,-,TGTGCCAGCAGCTCACAGGGACAAGAGACCCAGTACTTC,CASSSQGQETQYF
TRBJ1-5,TRBV29-1,-,TRBD1,TGCAGCGTTGGGACAGGGGTGGGTCAGCCCCAGCATTTT,CSVGTGVGQPQHF
TRBJ1-5,TRBV27,-,-,TGTGCCAGCAGTTTATCGTCGGCAGGGACGGGTCAGCCCCAGCATTTT,CASSLSSAGTGQPQHF
TRBJ2-7,TRBV15,-,-,TGTGCCACCAGCGCAAACCGGGACTCAGCGGACTACGAGCAGTACTTC,CATSANRDSADYEQYF
TRBJ1-2,TRBV29-1,-,-,TGCAGCGTTGAACTCAGGAGCGTGCGGGCGGGTGTTCCCTCCGACTATGGCTACACCTTC,CSVELRSVRAGVPSDYGYTF
TRBJ2-5,TRBV7-9,-,-,TGTGCCAGCAGCTTACAGGTTCGCCAAGAGACCCAGTACTTC,CASSLQVRQETQYF
TRBJ2-7,TRBV27,-,-,TGTGCCAGCAGCCCAGGGTTCTCCTACGAGCAGTACTTC,CASSPGFSYEQYF
TRBJ1-1,TRBV19,once,-,TGTGCCAGTAGCGACATGAACACTGAAGCTTTCTTT,CASSDMNTEAFF
TRBJ1-1,TRBV6-1,once,-,TGTGCCAGCAGTGGTAGGGGGTACACTGAAGCTTTCTTT,CASSGRGYTEAFF
TRBJ2-1,TRBV7-3,-,TRBD2,TGTGCCAGCAGCTTTAGCGGGAGAGGGGGCCATGAGCAGTTCTTC,CASSFSGRGGHEQFF
TRBJ1-1,TRBV27,once,-,TGTGCCAGCAGTCCAGGTTTGAACACTGAAGCTTTCTTT,CASSPGLNTEAFF
TRBJ2-7,TRBV30,-,TRBD2,TGTGCCTGCCCCACTAGCGGGAGATCCTACGAGCAGTACTTC,CACPTSGRSYEQYF